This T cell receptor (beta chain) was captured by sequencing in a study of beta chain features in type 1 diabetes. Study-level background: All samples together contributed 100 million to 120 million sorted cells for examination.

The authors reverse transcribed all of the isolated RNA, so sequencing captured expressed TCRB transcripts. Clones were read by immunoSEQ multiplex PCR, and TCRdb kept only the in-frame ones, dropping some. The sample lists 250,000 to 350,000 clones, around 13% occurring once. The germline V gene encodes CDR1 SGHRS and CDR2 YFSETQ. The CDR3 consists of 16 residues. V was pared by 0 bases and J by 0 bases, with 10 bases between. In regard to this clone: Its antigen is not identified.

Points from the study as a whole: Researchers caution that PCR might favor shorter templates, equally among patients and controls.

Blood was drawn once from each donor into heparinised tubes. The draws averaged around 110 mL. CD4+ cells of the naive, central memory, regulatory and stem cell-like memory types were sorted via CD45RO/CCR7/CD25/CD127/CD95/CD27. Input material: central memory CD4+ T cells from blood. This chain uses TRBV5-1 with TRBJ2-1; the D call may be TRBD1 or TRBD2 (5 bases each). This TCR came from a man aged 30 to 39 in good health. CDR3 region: CASSLGDGDSYNEQFF. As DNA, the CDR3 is TGCGCCAGCAGCTTGGGGGACGGGGACTCCTACAATGAGCAGTTCTTC. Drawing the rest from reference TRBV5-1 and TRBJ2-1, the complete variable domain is KAGVTQTPRYLIKTRGQQVTLSCSPISGHRSVSWYQQTPGQGLQFLFEYFSETQRNKGNFPGRFSGRQFSNSRSEMNVSTLELGDSALYLCASSLGDGDSYNEQFFGPGTRLTVL.